This T cell receptor (beta chain) stems from a study of human T cells and chemical hapten exposure. Researchers extracted total RNA from unfractionated whole blood. TCRdb ran MiXCR on the 5' RACE reads and lists one entry per CDR3 protein. The table records 150,000 or so distinct CDR3 sequences, about 4% of them present only once. Trimming removed 5 bases at V and 2 bases at J, with 12 bases between. CDR3 size: 13 residues. Germline V CDR1 and CDR2: DFQATT, SNEGSKA (reference sequence). This clonotype was observed at least ten times. V usage is TRBV20-1 and J usage is TRBJ1-1; D call uncertain. This sequence originates from a female donor in good health. In DNA form, the CDR3 reads TGCAGTGCTGCGGGATCCACTAACACTGAAGCTTTCTTT. Translating it yields CSAAGSTNTEAFF.